This is a list of T cell receptor beta chains from one sample in a study of CD8 T cells in Susac syndrome. TCRdb itself ran the immunoSEQ multiplex PCR reads through MiXCR, one entry per CDR3 protein. Found here are 100,000 to 150,000 distinct CDR3 sequences, more than 90% of them singletons; the top ten hold about 0.19%. Sequencing was done on a sample of CD8+ T cells from PBMCs. The receptors were gathered from a human donor with Susac syndrome. The CDR3 runs from the conserved cysteine through the conserved F or W. The D gene is left open where the match is weak. Part of the rows lack a size; the others show once, few, many or a class for expanded clones.

NA	TRBJ2-3	TRBV5-1	once	16	TGCGCCAGCAGCTACTCCCTCGACACAAGCACAGATACGCAGTATTTT	CASSYSLDTSTDTQYF
TRBD2	TRBJ2-7	TRBV20-1	NA	14	TGCAGTGCTAGGGTCCTAGCGGACACCTACGAGCAGTACTTC	CSARVLADTYEQYF
TRBD1	TRBJ1-2	TRBV3-1	NA	12	TGTGCCAGCAGCCCGACAGGGGACGGCTACACCTTC	CASSPTGDGYTF
TRBD2	TRBJ2-3	TRBV5-4	NA	16	TGTGCCAGCAGCCGAGTAGCGGGGGTGTCCACAGATACGCAGTATTTT	CASSRVAGVSTDTQYF
NA	TRBJ2-7	TRBV7-9	NA	14	TGTGCCAGCAGCTTAGTGGCCGAACGGGGCGAGCAGTACTTC	CASSLVAERGEQYF
TRBD2	TRBJ2-3	TRBV4-1	NA	15	TGCGCCAGCAGCCAAGTTCTAGCGGGACGAGATACGCAGTATTTT	CASSQVLAGRDTQYF
NA	TRBJ1-2	TRBV4-1	NA	15	TGCGCCAGCACCTCCATACCCGAGACAGCATATGGCTACACCTTC	CASTSIPETAYGYTF
TRBD2	TRBJ2-3	TRBV18	NA	17	TGTGCCAGCTCACCGTGGTTCGCGGGGGGGGACGAAGATACGCAGTATTTT	CASSPWFAGGDEDTQYF
TRBD1	TRBJ2-7	TRBV10-3	NA	14	TGTGCCATCAGTGACGGGACAGACTCCTACGAGCAGTACTTC	CAISDGTDSYEQYF
TRBD2	TRBJ2-1	TRBV6-5	NA	16	TGTGCCAGCAGTTACGGTCGAGCGGGGCCATACAATGAGCAGTTCTTC	CASSYGRAGPYNEQFF
NA	TRBJ2-6	TRBV4-3	few	16	TGCGCCAGCAGCCAGGGACGAGGCTCTGGGGCCAACGTCCTGACTTTC	CASSQGRGSGANVLTF
NA	TRBJ2-4	TRBV20-1	NA	12	TGCAGTGCTAGATCGACGGGGGCTATTCAGTACTTC	CSARSTGAIQYF
TRBD1	TRBJ1-2	TRBV5-1	NA	14	TGCGCCAGCGCCCGGGACAGGGTTGTTAGCGGCTACACCTTC	CASARDRVVSGYTF
TRBD1	TRBJ1-2	TRBV6-4	NA	15	TGTGCCAGCAGTGACTCGAGTAGCGGGACAGGGGGTTTGACCTTC	CASSDSSSGTGGLTF
NA	TRBJ1-2	TRBV7-9	once	16	TGTGCCAGCAGCTTAGGAGGGGGTCCCCTCCACTATGGCTACACCTTC	CASSLGGGPLHYGYTF
NA	TRBJ2-7	TRBV12-3/TRBV12-4	few	13	TGTGCCAGCAGTTTGGGCAACTCCTACGAGCAGTACTTC	CASSLGNSYEQYF
NA	TRBJ1-1	TRBV3-1	NA	13	TGTGCCAGCAGTCCCGAGCCGCGGAGTGAAGCTTTCTTT	CASSPEPRSEAFF
NA	TRBJ2-1	TRBV5-1	NA	15	TGCGCCAGCAGCGGATCGACTACCCGTCCTAATGAGCAGTTCTTC	CASSGSTTRPNEQFF
NA	TRBJ2-1	TRBV30	NA	13	TGTGCCTGGAGAGAAAGCTTCTACAATGAGCAGTTCTTC	CAWRESFYNEQFF
TRBD2	TRBJ2-1	TRBV6-2/TRBV6-3	NA	16	TGTGCCAGCAGTTACTCTTTAGCGGGAGGCACGGATGAGCAGTTCTTC	CASSYSLAGGTDEQFF
NA	TRBJ2-7	TRBV4-1	NA	11	TGCGCCAGCAGCCATGGCGGCGTGCAGTACTTC	CASSHGGVQYF
TRBD2	TRBJ2-4	TRBV7-9	NA	19	TGTGCCAGCAGCGATGGGACTAGCGGGATAGGTTGGGCCAAAAACATTCAGTACTTC	CASSDGTSGIGWAKNIQYF
NA	TRBJ1-2	TRBV5-8	NA	14	TGTGCCAGCAGCTTGACAGGGCTTGGGAATGGCTACACCTTC	CASSLTGLGNGYTF
TRBD2	TRBJ2-3	TRBV11-2	NA	15	TGTGCCAGCAGCTTACGGGCTAGCGGGCCTCCCACGCAGTATTTT	CASSLRASGPPTQYF
NA	TRBJ1-1	TRBV11-2	NA	14	TGTGCCAGCAGCTTAGATCCGATGGGGTCTGAAGCTTTCTTT	CASSLDPMGSEAFF
NA	TRBJ2-3	TRBV14	NA	16	TGTGCCAGCAGCCAAGCCGTGCTCAATCTTCATCCCCCCCAGTATTTT	CASSQAVLNLHPPQYF
TRBD2	TRBJ2-1	TRBV12-3/TRBV12-4	NA	16	TGTGCCAGCAGTCCCTCGCTAGCGGGATCTTACAATGAGCAGTTCTTC	CASSPSLAGSYNEQFF
NA	TRBJ1-1	TRBV5-1	once	13	TGCGCCAGCAACAGGGCAGGGAACACTGAAGCTTTCTTT	CASNRAGNTEAFF
NA	TRBJ1-4	TRBV7-9	NA	13	TGTGCCAGCAGCTTAGTGGGCGGGCCGGAACTGTTTTTT	CASSLVGGPELFF
NA	TRBJ2-7	TRBV19	NA	14	TGTGCCAGTAGCTTGGGACTGCTACCCCACGAGCAGTACTTC	CASSLGLLPHEQYF
TRBD1	TRBJ1-5	TRBV13	NA	17	TGTGCCAGCAGCTTAGGGCAGGGGGCGCCGAGCAATCAGCCCCAGCATTTT	CASSLGQGAPSNQPQHF
TRBD2	TRBJ2-1	TRBV5-6	NA	16	TGTGCCAGCAGCGACCTACTAGCGGGGGGGTACAATGAGCAGTTCTTC	CASSDLLAGGYNEQFF
TRBD2	TRBJ2-1	TRBV14	NA	17	TGTGCCAGCAGCCCGACCGAAACTCTAGCGGGGTACAATGAGCAGTTCTTC	CASSPTETLAGYNEQFF
NA	TRBJ1-1	TRBV30	NA	13	TGTGCCTGGAGGGGGAGTGGGAACACTGAAGCTTTCTTT	CAWRGSGNTEAFF
NA	TRBJ2-7	TRBV30	NA	14	TGTGCCTGGACTCGCGCGGTAGGGACCTACGAGCAGTACTTC	CAWTRAVGTYEQYF
NA	TRBJ2-7	TRBV11-2	NA	14	TGTGCCAGCAGCTCAGCGATAGGAGGCTACGAGCAGTACTTC	CASSSAIGGYEQYF
NA	TRBJ2-1	TRBV9	NA	12	TGTGCCAGCAGCGTACTTCACAATGAGCAGTTCTTC	CASSVLHNEQFF
NA	TRBJ2-5	TRBV2	once	16	TGTGCCAGCAGTGAAGCGCTTCAGGGACCTAGGGAGACCCAGTACTTC	CASSEALQGPRETQYF
TRBD1	TRBJ1-1	TRBV15	NA	16	TGTGCCACCAGCAGAGATCTCGAGGGGGCAGGCACTGAAGCTTTCTTT	CATSRDLEGAGTEAFF
TRBD2	TRBJ2-3	TRBV4-3	NA	16	TGCGCCAGCAGCCTCATAGCGGGACGGGAGACAGATACGCAGTATTTT	CASSLIAGRETDTQYF
NA	TRBJ2-7	TRBV25-1	NA	11	TGTGCGGTCCAGGGGTTCTACGAGCAGTACTTC	CAVQGFYEQYF
NA	TRBJ1-4	TRBV9	NA	17	TGTGCCAGCAGCGTAGGAGTTTCGGTGTCAACTAATGAAAAACTGTTTTTT	CASSVGVSVSTNEKLFF
TRBD1	TRBJ2-5	TRBV11-1	NA	14	TGTGCCAGCAGCGTCCAGACAGGGGAGGAGACCCAGTACTTC	CASSVQTGEETQYF
NA	TRBJ2-3	TRBV12-3/TRBV12-4	NA	15	TGTGCCAGCAGTTTAAGGGCGGGCGGCACAGATACGCAGTATTTT	CASSLRAGGTDTQYF
TRBD1	TRBJ1-4	TRBV11-2	NA	15	TGTGCCAGCAGCGGACAACAGGGGTGGGATGAAAAACTGTTTTTT	CASSGQQGWDEKLFF
NA	TRBJ1-1	TRBV6-5	NA	14	TGTGCCAGCAGTAACAGCGCGGGGGGGACTGAAGCTTTCTTT	CASSNSAGGTEAFF
TRBD1	TRBJ2-7	TRBV6-5	NA	14	TGTGCCAGCAGCCTCTGGACAGGGGGGTACGAGCAGTACTTC	CASSLWTGGYEQYF
TRBD1	TRBJ2-2	TRBV2	NA	16	TGTGCCAGCAGTGAAGACGGGACAGGGGGGTCCGGGGAGCTGTTTTTT	CASSEDGTGGSGELFF
NA	TRBJ1-2	TRBV27	NA	13	TGTGCCAGCAGATGGGGGCCTAACTATGGCTACACCTTC	CASRWGPNYGYTF
NA	TRBJ2-7	TRBV7-9	NA	15	TGTGCCAGCAGCGCCGACTTTCCTCAGGGCTACGAGCAGTACTTC	CASSADFPQGYEQYF
NA	TRBJ2-3	TRBV28	NA	15	TGTGCCAGCAGTTCACGGGGGTACGCCACAGATACGCAGTATTTT	CASSSRGYATDTQYF
NA	TRBJ1-1	TRBV1	NA	11	TGCACCAGCAGCCACTACACTGAAGCTTTCTTT	CTSSHYTEAFF
TRBD1	TRBJ1-6	TRBV6-5	NA	17	TGTGCCAGCAGTTACTCGGGCCAGGACAGGGCTAGTTCACCCCTCCACTTT	CASSYSGQDRASSPLHF
NA	TRBJ1-4	TRBV14	NA	16	TGTGCCAGCAGCCGGAACCGGGGGGGTTCTAATGAAAAACTGTTTTTT	CASSRNRGGSNEKLFF
TRBD1	TRBJ1-4	TRBV5-1	NA	17	TGCGCCAGCAGCCCTGGACAGGGTTTTTTACTGAATGAAAAACTGTTTTTT	CASSPGQGFLLNEKLFF